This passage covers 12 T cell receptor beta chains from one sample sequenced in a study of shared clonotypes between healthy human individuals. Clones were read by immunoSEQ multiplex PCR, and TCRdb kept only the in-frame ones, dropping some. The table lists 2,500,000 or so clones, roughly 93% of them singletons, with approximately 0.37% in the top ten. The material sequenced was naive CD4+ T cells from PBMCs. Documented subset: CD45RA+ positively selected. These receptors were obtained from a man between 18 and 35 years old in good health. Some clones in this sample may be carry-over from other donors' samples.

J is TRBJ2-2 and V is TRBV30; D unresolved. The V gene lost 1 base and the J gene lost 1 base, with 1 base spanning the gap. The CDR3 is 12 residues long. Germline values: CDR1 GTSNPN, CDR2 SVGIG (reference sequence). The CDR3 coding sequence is TGTGCCTGGAGTGGGAACACCGGGGAGCTGTTTTTT. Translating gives CAWSGNTGELFF. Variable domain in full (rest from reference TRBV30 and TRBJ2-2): SQTIHQWPATLVQPVGSPLSLECTVEGTSNPNLYWYRQAAGRGLQLLFYSVGIGQISSEVPQNLSASRPQDRQFILSSKKLLLSDSGFYLCAWSGNTGELFFGEGSRLTVL.

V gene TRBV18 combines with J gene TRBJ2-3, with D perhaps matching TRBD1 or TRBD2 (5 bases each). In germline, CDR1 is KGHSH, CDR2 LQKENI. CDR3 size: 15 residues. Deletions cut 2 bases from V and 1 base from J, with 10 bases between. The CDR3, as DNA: TGTGCCAGCTCACCAGGGGACGGAGGCACAGATACGCAGTATTTT. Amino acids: CASSPGDGGTDTQYF.

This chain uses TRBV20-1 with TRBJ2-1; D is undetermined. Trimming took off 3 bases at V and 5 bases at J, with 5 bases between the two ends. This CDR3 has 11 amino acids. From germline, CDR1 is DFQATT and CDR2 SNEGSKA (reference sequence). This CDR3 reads CSASRDNEQFF. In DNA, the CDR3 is TGCAGTGCTAGCCGGGACAATGAGCAGTTCTTC.

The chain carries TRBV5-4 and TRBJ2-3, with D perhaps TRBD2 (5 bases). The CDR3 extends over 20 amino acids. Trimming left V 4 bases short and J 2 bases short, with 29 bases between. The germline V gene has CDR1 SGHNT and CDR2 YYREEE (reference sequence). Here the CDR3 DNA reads TGTGCCAGCAGCCCCGGACCAACCCTATCCAGAGGGAGCCCCACAGATACGCAGTATTTT. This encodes CASSPGPTLSRGSPTDTQYF.

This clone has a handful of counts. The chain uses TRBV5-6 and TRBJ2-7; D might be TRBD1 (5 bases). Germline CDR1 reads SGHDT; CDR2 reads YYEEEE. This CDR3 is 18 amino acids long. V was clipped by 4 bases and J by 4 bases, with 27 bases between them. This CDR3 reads CASSRGIYSRQISYEQYF. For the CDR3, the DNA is TGTGCCAGCAGCAGAGGCATATATTCGAGACAGATAAGTTACGAGCAGTACTTC.

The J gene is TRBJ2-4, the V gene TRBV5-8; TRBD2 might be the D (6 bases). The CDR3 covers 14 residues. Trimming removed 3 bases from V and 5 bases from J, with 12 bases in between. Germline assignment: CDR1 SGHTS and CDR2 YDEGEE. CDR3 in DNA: TGTGCCAGCAGCTCTCGGGGGTCCCAAAACATTCAGTACTTC. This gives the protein CASSSRGSQNIQYF.

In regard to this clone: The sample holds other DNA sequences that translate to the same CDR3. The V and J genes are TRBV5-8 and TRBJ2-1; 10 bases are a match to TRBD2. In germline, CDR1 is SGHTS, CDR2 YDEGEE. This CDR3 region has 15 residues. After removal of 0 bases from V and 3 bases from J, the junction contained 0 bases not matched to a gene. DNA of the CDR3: TGTGCCAGCAGCTTGGGACTAGCGGGCTACAATGAGCAGTTCTTC. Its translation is CASSLGLAGYNEQFF.

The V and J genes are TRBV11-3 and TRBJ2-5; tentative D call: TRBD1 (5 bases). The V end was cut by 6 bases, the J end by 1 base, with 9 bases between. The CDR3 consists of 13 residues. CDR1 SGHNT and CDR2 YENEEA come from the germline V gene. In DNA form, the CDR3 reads TGTGCCAGCAGTGACAGTCCCCAAGAGACCCAGTACTTC. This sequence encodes CASSDSPQETQYF.

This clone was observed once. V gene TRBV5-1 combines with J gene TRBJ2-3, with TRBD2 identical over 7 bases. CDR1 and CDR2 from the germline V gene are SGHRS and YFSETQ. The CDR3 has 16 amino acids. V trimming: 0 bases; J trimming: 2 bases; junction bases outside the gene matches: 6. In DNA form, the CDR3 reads TGCGCCAGCAGCTTGGAGGCTAGCGGAATCACAGATACGCAGTATTTT. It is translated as CASSLEASGITDTQYF.

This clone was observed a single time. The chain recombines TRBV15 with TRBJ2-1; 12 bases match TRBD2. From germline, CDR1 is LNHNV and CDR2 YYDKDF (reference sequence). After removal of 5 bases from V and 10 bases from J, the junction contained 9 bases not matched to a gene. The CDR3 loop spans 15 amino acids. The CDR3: CATSPRLAGAQEQFF. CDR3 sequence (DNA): TGTGCCACCAGCCCACGACTAGCGGGAGCTCAGGAGCAGTTCTTC.

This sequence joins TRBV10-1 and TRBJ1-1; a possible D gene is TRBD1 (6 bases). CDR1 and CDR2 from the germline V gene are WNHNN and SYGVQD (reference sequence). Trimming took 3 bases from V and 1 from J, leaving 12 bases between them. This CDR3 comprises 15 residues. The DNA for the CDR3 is TGCGCCAGCAGTGACTACTCGACAGGGAACACTGAAGCTTTCTTT. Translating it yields CASSDYSTGNTEAFF.

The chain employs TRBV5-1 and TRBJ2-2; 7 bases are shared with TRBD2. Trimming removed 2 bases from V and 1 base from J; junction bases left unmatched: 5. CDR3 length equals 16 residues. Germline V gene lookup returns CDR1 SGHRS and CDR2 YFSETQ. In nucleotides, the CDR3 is TGCGCCAGCAGCTTACAAGCTAGCGGGAACACCGGGGAGCTGTTTTTT. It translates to CASSLQASGNTGELFF.